This TCR beta chain is from a study of blood T cell repertoires in COVID-19 (TCRdb year 2020). Study-level background: The collaborator samples originated in the United States, Italy and Spain and spanned the acute and convalescent phases of COVID-19. Samples were obtained from the ongoing ImmuneRACE study (first 160 participants) and from roughly 1,300 subjects provided by 6 global collaborators. Where HLA class I and class II types were available, the types were taken from metadata supplied by the sample provider, not from assay-based typing. Deeply sampled blood TCRbeta repertoires from subjects exposed to, actively infected with, or recovered from COVID-19 were included in the dataset. A freely available public database, intended as a resource for researchers studying the immune response to SARS-CoV-2, is where the repertoires were released. Nearly every sample came with metadata listing a de-identified subject ID, COVID-19 status, age in years and sex. The material from the prospective study consisted of cDNA or gDNA derived from T cells, B-cell-depleted T cells, or PBMCs. Broad study findings and their caveats: How much clinical and demographic metadata was included differed by source and by participant, and the metadata was provided uncurated.

Whole blood was collected in K2EDTA tubes by collaborating institutions according to the institutions' own protocols. For TCRbeta analysis, collaborator samples were shipped as frozen whole blood, as isolated PBMCs, or as DNA extracted from either sample type. TCRbeta CDR3 regions were amplified from genomic DNA by means of the immunoSEQ Assay, a bias-controlled multiplex PCR. In the source study's methods: Within the assay, amplification of reference gene primers was used to estimate how many nucleated cells each sample contained. To quantify the absolute abundance of each unique TCRbeta CDR3 rearrangement, sequence reads were collapsed and filtered. For each sample, productive Simpson clonality was calculated as the square root of Simpson's diversity index across productive rearrangements. Here the immuneACCESS table is served through TCRdb, limited to in-frame sequences with V and J called. Missing clones are a known gap in these copies; in checked studies unresolved V genes cover under half, and the rest lacks a known reason. D and trimming were read from the DNA, whereas the V and J calls and clone size are those reported in that table. This sample lists 9,700 or so clones; 80% were detected once. Of the sample, 7.4% is held by the ten largest clones.

The CDR3 sequence holds 17 residues, the cysteine and phenylalanine included. This entry keeps only the CDR3 DNA: 51 bases, framed from base 1. Based on the germline V gene (reference sequence), the CDR1 and CDR2 sequences are MNHEY and SMNVEV. Unmatched junction bases come to 5, with V trimmed by 6 bases and J by 3 bases. A note on this clone: This clone's antigen is unknown. Base qualities are missing; no much larger clone stands one base away.

The sequenced sample was peripheral blood. In this chain, TRBV27 is recombined with TRBJ2-2, and 15 junction bases match TRBD2. This TCR was sampled from a man between 65 and 85 years old with active COVID-19. The CDR3: CASRRTSGRADTGELFF. Read as DNA, the sequence is TGTGCCAGCAGACGGACTAGCGGGAGGGCGGACACCGGGGAGCTGTTTTTT.